This TCR beta chain was observed in a study of glioma-infiltrating T cells. Amplification of TCR alpha and beta CDR3 regions from RNA used iRepertoire nested multiplex PCR. MiXCR, run by TCRdb on the multiplex PCR reads, gives a single entry per CDR3 protein. The table includes 100,000 to 150,000 distinct CDR3 sequences, 23% detected once. This clonotype came up many times. Germline-derived CDR1 and CDR2 are KGHDR and SFDVKD. CDR3 length: 15 amino acids. The V end lost 2 bases, the J end lost 9 bases, and 16 bases lay between the germline ends. The sequencing sample was made of glioma tissue, nonneoplastic brain tissue, or PBMCs (not recorded which). This receptor was identified in a human donor with low-grade glioma or glioblastoma, undergoing nonglioma brain surgery, or in good health (not recorded which). The V and J genes are TRBV24-1 and TRBJ2-1, with D perhaps given as TRBD1 or TRBD2 (6 bases each). DNA of the CDR3: TGTGCCACCAGTGATTCCTTGTCGGGGGCTGGTGAGCAGTTCTTC. This sequence encodes CATSDSLSGAGEQFF.